These 13 T cell receptor beta chains share one sample of origin, sequenced in a study of CD8 T cells in Susac syndrome (dated by TCRdb to 2018 to 2020). Receptors were amplified or captured by the immunoSEQ multiplex PCR assay. RNA was extracted using the RNeasy kit, and about 0.45 to 1 ug of the RNA was reverse transcribed with random hexamers. TCRdb reprocessing: public reads trimmed at Q25 with fastp, clones called with MiXCR, in-frame beta chains kept. Rows merge per CDR3 protein into single entries with the most common DNA and genes. Here the sample has 250,000 or so distinct CDR3 sequences; around 93% occur a single time. The ten most abundant clones make up roughly 0.072% of the sample. The specimen sequenced was CD4+ T cells from PBMCs. The receptors originated from a human donor with multiple sclerosis.

The chain carries TRBV15 and TRBJ1-1; 7 positions agree with TRBD1. V lost 6 bases and J lost 4; bases outside the gene matches: 5. Germline V CDR1 and CDR2: LNHNV, YYDKDF (reference sequence). This CDR3 is 13 amino acids long. The CDR3 reads CATRLQGTTEAFF. The CDR3 nucleotides are TGTGCCACCAGACTACAGGGGACCACTGAAGCTTTCTTT.

The V and J genes are TRBV18 and TRBJ2-2; 9 bases are a match to TRBD2. This CDR3 region has 17 residues. Per germline, CDR1 KGHSH and CDR2 LQKENI. V lost 1 base and J lost 6; bases outside the gene matches: 9. CDR3 nucleotides: TGTGCCAGCTCACCACTGGTGCTAGCGGGAACGGCCGGGGAGCTGTTTTTT. This sequence encodes CASSPLVLAGTAGELFF.

The V and J genes are TRBV6-1 and TRBJ1-5, with D maybe TRBD1 (6 bases). Trimming removed 6 bases from V and 4 bases from J, with 19 bases in between. Looked up from germline, CDR1 is MNHNS and CDR2 is SASEGT. The CDR3 has 16 residues. The DNA of the CDR3 is TGTGCCAGCAGACCTCAGACAGGATGGGGGAATCAGCCCCAGCATTTT. Protein sequence: CASRPQTGWGNQPQHF.

The chain is built from TRBV6-1 and TRBJ1-2, with TRBD1 identical over 9 bases. The trim removed 6 bases at V and 4 bases at J, leaving 9 bases unmatched. CDR1 MNHNS and CDR2 SASEGT come from the germline V gene. This CDR3 region has 15 residues. The CDR3 nucleotides are TGTGCCAGCAGCGAGGCCGGGACAGGGTTCTATGGCTACACCTTC. It is translated as CASSEAGTGFYGYTF.

The rearrangement uses TRBV13 and TRBJ2-7; TRBD2 might be the D (5 bases). The CDR3 consists of 14 residues. The germline CDR1 and CDR2 sequences are PRHDT and FYEKMQ (reference sequence). V was trimmed by 4 bases and J by 2 bases, leaving 12 bases between them. CDR3 sequence reads: CASSYGKTAYEQYF. The CDR3 nucleotides are TGTGCCAGCAGCTACGGGAAAACAGCCTACGAGCAGTACTTC.

The chain couples TRBV20-1 to TRBJ2-3; 7 bases fit TRBD1. V shed 4 bases, J shed 4 bases, and the junction held 5 bases outside the gene matches. Germline V CDR1 and CDR2: DFQATT, SNEGSKA (reference sequence). This CDR3 spans 13 amino acids. CDR3 amino acids: CSAIWQGADTQYF. The DNA for the CDR3 is TGCAGTGCTATCTGGCAGGGGGCAGATACGCAGTATTTT.

This clonotype appeared a few times. The chain recombines TRBV7-6 with TRBJ2-6; no firm D call. The CDR3 runs to 14 residues. V shed 4 bases and J shed 4 bases, with 8 bases lying between them. Looked up from germline, CDR1 is SGHVS and CDR2 is FNYEAQ. The CDR3 is CASSSGGGANVLTF. The CDR3 region has the DNA TGTGCCAGCAGCTCAGGCGGCGGGGCCAACGTCCTGACTTTC.

This clonotype was detected once. J is TRBJ2-7 and V is TRBV25-1, with D perhaps TRBD1 (6 bases). The CDR3 sequence is 13 residues long. Germline loops: CDR1 MGHDK, CDR2 SYGVNS. The V gene lost 6 bases and the J gene lost 3 bases, with 12 bases spanning the gap. CDR3 DNA: TGTGCCAGCAGGGCCGGGACATACTACGAGCAGTACGTC. Protein product: CASRAGTYYEQYV.

The chain links TRBV29-1 to TRBJ1-2; D gene unclear. The V end was cut by 4 bases, the J end by 0 bases, with 9 bases between. The CDR3 is made up of 13 amino acids. Looked up from germline, CDR1 is SQVTM and CDR2 is ANQGSEA. The CDR3 loop reads CSVGHQPNYGYTF. CDR3 DNA sequence: TGCAGCGTTGGCCACCAGCCTAACTATGGCTACACCTTC. Variable domain in full (rest from reference TRBV29-1 and TRBJ1-2): SAVISQKPSRDICQRGTSLTIQCQVDSQVTMMFWYRQQPGQSLTLIATANQGSEATYESGFVIDKFPISRPNLTFSTLTVSNMSPEDSSIYLCSVGHQPNYGYTFGSGTRLTVV.

J is TRBJ2-3 and V is TRBV10-3; TRBD1 aligns across 8 bases. Germline values: CDR1 ENHRY, CDR2 SYGVKD. This CDR3 is 13 amino acids long. Unmatched junction bases numbered 3, after V lost 8 bases and J lost 2 bases. CDR3 region: CAIRDRFTDTQYF. CDR3 sequence (DNA): TGTGCCATCCGGGACAGGTTCACAGATACGCAGTATTTT.

The chain has TRBV15 and TRBJ2-1; D possibly corresponds to TRBD1 (6 bases). This CDR3 region has 14 residues. The V and J ends lost 0 bases and 5 bases respectively, with 8 bases between them. Germline CDR1 and CDR2: LNHNV and YYDKDF (reference sequence). In nucleotides, the CDR3 is TGTGCCACCAGCAGAGATGGGGGCAACAATGAGCAGTTCTTC. It codes for CATSRDGGNNEQFF.

This rearrangement joins TRBV29-1 to TRBJ1-1; D remains ambiguous. In germline, CDR1 is SQVTM, CDR2 ANQGSEA. The CDR3 length is 13 residues. Trimming stripped 6 bases from V and 4 bases from J, with 15 bases between. The CDR3 reads CSVELWGGTEAFF. CDR3 coding DNA: TGCAGCGTCGAGTTGTGGGGAGGCACTGAAGCTTTCTTT.

The rearrangement links TRBV4-1 to TRBJ2-4; D is uncertain. The length of the CDR3 is 15 residues. V dropped 1 base and J dropped 0 bases, with 7 bases sitting between them. Germline CDR1 MGHRA, CDR2 YSYEKL. For the CDR3, the DNA is TGCGCCAGCAGCCAAGTCCAACTAGCCAAAAACATTCAGTACTTC. Translating it yields CASSQVQLAKNIQYF.